These T cell receptor beta chains were read from a single sample in a study of a mutant IDH1 vaccine in newly diagnosed glioma. TCRdb's table, derived via immunoSEQ multiplex PCR, lists solely in-frame clones and lacks some. The repertoire holds approximately 25,000 clones, 82% seen once, with 3.5% to 4% in the top ten. Their antigens are not known. The sequencing here drew on PBMCs, taken from a glioma patient whose treatment included an IDH1 peptide vaccine. The receptors shown here come from a man aged 40-49 years with glioma. Some clones in this sample may be carry-over from other donors' samples. The CDR3 runs from the conserved cysteine through the conserved F or W. A D gene is named only where the DNA matches it firmly. Size values are once, few and many counts, or a class for expanded clones, and some rows have none.

size,J,V,D,DNA,CDR3
NA,TRBJ2-7,TRBV7-2,NA,TGTGCCAGCAGCTTAGGGGCAGGGGTACGGGAGCAGTACTTC,CASSLGAGVREQYF
NA,TRBJ2-2,TRBV9,TRBD1,TGTGCCAGCAGCACCCACCGGACAGGTCCGAACACCGGGGAGCTGTTTTTT,CASSTHRTGPNTGELFF
NA,TRBJ1-5,TRBV4-3,NA,TGCGCCAGCAGCCAAGACGGATTACGGAATCAGCCCCAGCATTTT,CASSQDGLRNQPQHF
once,TRBJ2-3,TRBV5-1,TRBD1,TGCGCCAGCAGCAAGTGGACAGGGAGCACAGATACGCAGTATTTT,CASSKWTGSTDTQYF
NA,TRBJ1-4,TRBV5-1,NA,TGCGCCAGCAGCCCCCTCCCGGACGGGGAAAAACTGTTTTTT,CASSPLPDGEKLFF
NA,TRBJ2-7,TRBV19,NA,TGTGCCAGTAGTATAAGGGGCAACTACGAGCAGTACTTC,CASSIRGNYEQYF
NA,TRBJ1-5,TRBV19,NA,TGTGCCAGTAATTTGAGGGGCAATCAGCCCCAGCATTTT,CASNLRGNQPQHF
NA,TRBJ1-1,TRBV25-1,NA,TGTGCCAGCAGCCCGGGGGACCCTGAAGCTTTCTTT,CASSPGDPEAFF
NA,TRBJ1-1,TRBV15,TRBD1,TGTGCCACCAGCAGAGGGACAGGCACATGGAACACTGAAGCTTTCTTT,CATSRGTGTWNTEAFF
NA,TRBJ2-1,TRBV19,TRBD2,TGTGCCAGTAGTATAGGTAGCGGGGGGGTAAATGAGCAGTTCTTC,CASSIGSGGVNEQFF
NA,TRBJ2-5,TRBV5-8,TRBD1,TGTGCCAGCAGCTTACGACAGGGCTTTCAAGAGACCCAGTACTTC,CASSLRQGFQETQYF
NA,TRBJ2-2,TRBV20-1,NA,TGCAGTGCCGAGTCCACCGGGGAGCTGTTTTTT,CSAESTGELFF
NA,TRBJ2-2,TRBV5-6,NA,TGTGCCAGCAGCTTCTACAGGGGCGGAGGGTACACCGGGGAGCTGTTTTTT,CASSFYRGGGYTGELFF
NA,TRBJ1-1,TRBV6-5,NA,TGTGCCAGCAGTTACAACAGAGAAGCTTTCTTT,CASSYNREAFF
NA,TRBJ1-3,TRBV2,NA,TGTGCCAGCAGTGACGCAGGCCGCGGAAACACCATATATTTT,CASSDAGRGNTIYF
NA,TRBJ1-2,TRBV27,TRBD1,TGTGCCAGCAGTCCGGACAGGGGCGGCTATGGCTACACCTTC,CASSPDRGGYGYTF
NA,TRBJ1-4,TRBV7-9,NA,TGTGCCAGCAGTCCTCGACAGGCGCTTAATGAAAAACTGTTTTTT,CASSPRQALNEKLFF
NA,TRBJ1-1,TRBV7-8,NA,TGTGCCAGCAGCTTAGAACAGGGTAACGCAAACACTGAAGCTTTCTTT,CASSLEQGNANTEAFF
NA,TRBJ1-2,TRBV10-2,NA,TGCGCCAGCAGTGACAGTAACTATGGCTACACCTTC,CASSDSNYGYTF
NA,TRBJ2-3,TRBV12-5,TRBD2,TGTGCTAGTGGTTCGGGACTAGCGGGGGGGCCGACGCAGTATTTT,CASGSGLAGGPTQYF
NA,TRBJ1-2,TRBV6-1,TRBD1,TGTGCCAGCAGTGACTTCGGGACAGGGGTCTATGGCTACACCTTC,CASSDFGTGVYGYTF
NA,TRBJ1-6,TRBV4-2,NA,TGTGCCAGCAGCCAAGATGAGGGGGGGGGAGGTTCACCCCTCCACTTT,CASSQDEGGGGSPLHF
NA,TRBJ1-6,TRBV5-1,NA,TGCGCCAGCAGCGTTTCACAAAGGAGTTCACCCCTCCACTTT,CASSVSQRSSPLHF
few,TRBJ2-1,TRBV30,NA,TGTGCCTGGAGTGCCCGTGGGGGGAATGAGCAGTTCTTC,CAWSARGGNEQFF
NA,TRBJ2-2,TRBV18,TRBD2,TGTGCCAGCTCAACGGGGGGGCAGAGCACCGGGGAGCTGTTTTTT,CASSTGGQSTGELFF
NA,TRBJ1-3,TRBV7-2,NA,TGTGCCAGCAGTCTCGGCGGCATAACCATATATTTT,CASSLGGITIYF
NA,TRBJ2-7,TRBV4-3,NA,TGCGCCAGCAGCCCCCCGGGGGAGGAAGAGCAGTACTTC,CASSPPGEEEQYF
NA,TRBJ2-1,TRBV27,NA,TGTGCCAGCAAAAACACAGGGCTCAATGAGCAGTTCTTC,CASKNTGLNEQFF
NA,TRBJ1-5,TRBV7-2,NA,TGTGCCAGCAACAACAGGAATCAGCCCCAGCATTTT,CASNNRNQPQHF
NA,TRBJ2-7,TRBV5-1,NA,TGCGCCAGCAGCTTGGTGGCCTCTACCTACGAGCAGTACTTC,CASSLVASTYEQYF
NA,TRBJ2-7,TRBV7-2,NA,TGTGCCAGCAGCTTAGGAAGGGGGGGCGGGTACGAGCAGTACTTC,CASSLGRGGGYEQYF